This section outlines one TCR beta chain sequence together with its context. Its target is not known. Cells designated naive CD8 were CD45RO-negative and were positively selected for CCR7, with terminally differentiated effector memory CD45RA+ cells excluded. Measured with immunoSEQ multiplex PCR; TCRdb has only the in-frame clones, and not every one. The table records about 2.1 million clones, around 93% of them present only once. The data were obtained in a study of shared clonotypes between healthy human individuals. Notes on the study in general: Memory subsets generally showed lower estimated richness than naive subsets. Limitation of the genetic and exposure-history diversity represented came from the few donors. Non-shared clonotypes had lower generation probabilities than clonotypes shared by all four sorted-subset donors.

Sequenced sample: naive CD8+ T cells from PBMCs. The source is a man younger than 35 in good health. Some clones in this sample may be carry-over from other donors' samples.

CDR3 bases: TGTGCCTGGAATAGTGGGACAGGGGTTACTAGCTCTGGAAACACCATATATTTT. Encoded protein: CAWNSGTGVTSSGNTIYF. The gene calls are TRBV30 and TRBJ1-3; 10 positions agree with TRBD1. V was pared by 4 bases and J by 0 bases, with 12 bases of the junction left unmatched. Per the germline V gene, CDR1 is GTSNPN and CDR2 is SVGIG (reference sequence). The length of the CDR3 is 18 residues.